This T cell receptor (beta chain) was identified in a study of cytomegalovirus exposure and HLA in healthy donors. For this clone: Other nucleotide sequences from this sample produce the same CDR3.

60 Vbeta and 13 Jbeta primers were used in PCR. The repertoire was sequenced with immunoSEQ multiplex PCR; TCRdb's copy has only in-frame clones and lacks some. The sample lists 150,000 to 200,000 clones, roughly 80% occurring once. This CDR3 contains 16 residues. Germline-derived CDR1 and CDR2 are SGHNT and YYREEE (reference sequence). V shed 1 base and J 4 bases; nucleotides not matched to a gene: 7. The chain links TRBV5-4 to TRBJ2-3; 9 nucleotides agree with TRBD2. The origin of this receptor is a man younger than 35 in good health and CMV-seropositive. Sequencing was carried out using PBMCs. The DNA for the CDR3 is TGTGCCAGCAGCTTGCGTAGGACTAGCGCCGCAGATACGCAGTATTTT. It encodes CASSLRRTSAADTQYF.